Below, 23 T cell receptor beta chains from the same sample are listed, as sequenced in a study of cytomegalovirus exposure and HLA in healthy donors. Amplification used 60 Vbeta primers and 13 Jbeta primers. Sequenced by immunoSEQ multiplex PCR; TCRdb stores in-frame clones only, minus some. Its table lists about 39,000 clones. What was sequenced was PBMCs. These receptors were obtained from a woman younger than 45 in good health and CMV-seropositive.

As concerns this clone: One end of the junction fails to match germline, which may point to a read error. Other DNA variants within this sample encode the same CDR3. This chain uses TRBV28 with TRBJ1-6; unclear D gene. Germline V gene sequence: CDR1 MDHEN, CDR2 SYDVKM. The length of the CDR3 is 14 residues. In nucleotides, the CDR3 is TGTGCCAGCAGCCCCGAGAATCAAAATTCGCCCCTCCACTTT. Protein product: CASSPENQNSPLHF.

This sequence joins TRBV11-2 and TRBJ1-4, with TRBD1 as a possible D gene (5 bases). This CDR3 is 17 amino acids long. Per germline, CDR1 SGHAT and CDR2 FQNNGV. With 5 bases removed from V and 3 bases from J, the gap between germline ends came to 19 bases. The CDR3 sequence: CASSAGPGTGANEKLFF. The CDR3 DNA is TGTGCCAGCAGCGCAGGGCCAGGGACGGGAGCTAATGAAAAACTGTTTTTT. Supplemented by reference TRBV11-2 and TRBJ1-4, the full variable domain reads EAGVAQSPRYKIIEKRQSVAFWCNPISGHATLYWYQQILGQGPKLLIQFQNNGVVDDSQLPKDRFSAERLKGVDSTLKIQPAKLEDSAVYLCASSAGPGTGANEKLFFGSGTQLSVL.

The chain uses TRBV28 and TRBJ1-4, with D possibly matching TRBD1 (6 bases). Germline-derived CDR1 and CDR2 are MDHEN and SYDVKM. V lost 8 bases to trimming and J lost 7 bases, with 17 bases between them. CDR3 length: 14 amino acids. CDR3 protein: CASRRGASFEKLFF. CDR3 nucleotide sequence: TGTGCCAGCCGCCGGGGGGCGAGCTTTGAAAAACTGTTTTTT.

This chain links TRBV7-9 with TRBJ1-2; no firm D call. The CDR3 is 14 amino acids. Germline lookup yields CDR1 SEHNR and CDR2 FQNEAQ (reference sequence). V was pared by 5 bases and J by 2 bases, with 12 bases between. For the CDR3, the DNA is TGTGCCAGCAGCCCAGGAGGCAACAACTATGGCTACACCTTC. The encoded protein is CASSPGGNNYGYTF.

This rearrangement joins TRBV4-1 to TRBJ2-5; weak D call: TRBD1 (5 bases). V lost 3 bases and J 5 bases, leaving 13 bases between the germline ends. CDR1 and CDR2 from the germline V gene are MGHRA and YSYEKL. CDR3 length: 14 residues. The CDR3 spells CASSQPGKRETQYF. The CDR3 region has the DNA TGCGCCAGCAGCCAGCCAGGGAAGAGGGAGACCCAGTACTTC.

J is TRBJ2-7 and V is TRBV18, with 10 bases lining up with TRBD1. CDR1 KGHSH and CDR2 LQKENI come from the germline V gene. There are 15 residues in the CDR3. Germline trimming cut 1 base from V and 6 bases from J; bases unmatched to any gene: 6. CDR3: CASSPQGTGVREQYF. The CDR3 nucleotides read TGTGCCAGCTCACCACAAGGGACAGGGGTCCGCGAGCAGTACTTC.

The rearrangement joins TRBV7-9 to TRBJ2-3; 7 positions agree with TRBD1. Losses at the gene ends were 5 bases for V and 9 bases for J; bases not matched to a gene: 8. The CDR3 has 13 residues. In germline, CDR1 is SEHNR, CDR2 FQNEAQ (reference sequence). The DNA for the CDR3 is TGTGCCAGCAGCCCCTCGGACAGGTCCACGCAGTATTTT. It is translated as CASSPSDRSTQYF.

This rearrangement joins TRBV6-1 to TRBJ2-7; 7 bases map to TRBD2. Germline CDR1 reads MNHNS; CDR2 reads SASEGT. With 6 bases clipped from V and 7 bases from J, the junction kept 12 bases outside the gene matches. There are 14 residues in the CDR3. CDR3 nucleotide sequence: TGTGCCAGCAGAGTCGGGGGGTCTGGTGAAGAGCAGTACTTC. Translated, it gives CASRVGGSGEEQYF.

The chain recombines TRBV30 with TRBJ1-6, with TRBD1 matching over 10 bases. The CDR3 runs 16 residues. After removal of 0 bases from V and 10 bases from J, the junction contained 9 bases not matched to a gene. Per the germline V gene, CDR1 is GTSNPN and CDR2 is SVGIG (reference sequence). The CDR3: CAWSVLFGTGASPLHF. The CDR3 bases are TGTGCCTGGAGTGTACTCTTCGGGACAGGGGCATCACCCCTCCACTTT.

The chain employs TRBV2 and TRBJ2-1, with D uncertain. V lost 9 bases and J 5 bases, leaving 2 bases between the germline ends. This CDR3 is 9 amino acids long. Germline V gives CDR1 SNHLY, CDR2 FYNNEI. CDR3 DNA sequence: TGTGCCAGTAACAATGAGCAGTTCTTC. Its translation is CASNNEQFF.

The chain recombines TRBV7-9 with TRBJ1-1, with D possibly TRBD1 on 6 matching bases. The V end lost 1 base, the J end lost 3 bases, and 15 bases lay between the germline ends. The germline V gene has CDR1 SEHNR and CDR2 FQNEAQ (reference sequence). The CDR3 consists of 16 residues. The CDR3 protein is CASSLGLRGADTEAFF. In DNA, the CDR3 is TGTGCCAGCAGCTTAGGACTCCGGGGGGCGGACACTGAAGCTTTCTTT.

The chain combines TRBV10-1 with TRBJ1-3; possibly TRBD1 for D (5 bases). V gave up 8 bases and J gave up 1 base, with 9 bases separating them. This CDR3 is 13 amino acids long. The germline CDR1 and CDR2 sequences are WNHNN and SYGVQD (reference sequence). In nucleotides, the CDR3 is TGCGCCAGCTCAAGGGGATCTGGAAACACCATATATTTT. Amino acid sequence: CASSRGSGNTIYF.

This chain joins TRBV30 and TRBJ1-5; D not certain. The CDR3 is 13 amino acids. The ends were cut back, 0 bases at V and 6 bases at J, with 9 bases in the middle. CDR1 is GTSNPN and CDR2 is SVGIG in the germline V gene (reference sequence). The CDR3 is CAWSVQSGQPQHF. For the CDR3, the DNA is TGTGCCTGGAGTGTCCAGTCAGGTCAGCCCCAGCATTTT.

The gene calls are TRBV2 and TRBJ1-5, with D perhaps matching TRBD1 (6 bases). Trimming removed 6 bases from V and 1 base from J, with 10 bases in between. The CDR3 contains 14 residues. CDR1 and CDR2 (germline): SNHLY, FYNNEI. The CDR3 DNA reads as TGTGCCAGCAGGTCGGGACAAAGCAATCAGCCCCAGCATTTT. This sequence encodes CASRSGQSNQPQHF. The full variable domain, in which reference TRBV2 and TRBJ1-5 provide the parts outside the CDR3, is EPEVTQTPSHQVTQMGQEVILRCVPISNHLYFYWYRQILGQKVEFLVSFYNNEISEKSEIFDDQFSVERPDGSNFTLKIRSTKLEDSAMYFCASRSGQSNQPQHFGDGTRLSIL.

The chain links TRBV2 to TRBJ1-6; 7 bases fit TRBD1. CDR1 SNHLY and CDR2 FYNNEI come from the germline V gene. The CDR3 runs 10 residues. J lost 13 bases, V lost 9 bases, and 3 bases had no gene match. The CDR3 is CARQGNPLHF. For the CDR3, the DNA is TGTGCCAGACAGGGGAACCCCCTCCACTTT.

CDR3 coding DNA: TGTGCCAGCAGTGTACAGGGAGAAGAGACCCAGTACTTC. Amino acid sequence: CASSVQGEETQYF. V usage is TRBV6-1 and J usage is TRBJ2-5, with D tentatively TRBD1 (6 bases). This CDR3 comprises 13 residues. Trimming pared 4 bases from V and 3 bases from J, leaving 9 bases between. Germline V gives CDR1 MNHNS, CDR2 SASEGT.

The genes are TRBV5-6 and TRBJ1-2; D remains unclear. Germline V gene lookup returns CDR1 SGHDT and CDR2 YYEEEE. V was clipped by 2 bases and J by 4 bases, with 15 bases between them. The CDR3 covers 15 residues. CDR3 residues: CASSFGLRKIYGYTF. CDR3 nucleotide sequence: TGTGCCAGCAGCTTTGGACTGCGGAAGATCTATGGCTACACCTTC. Variable domain in full (rest from reference TRBV5-6 and TRBJ1-2): DAGVTQSPTHLIKTRGQQVTLRCSPKSGHDTVSWYQQALGQGPQFIFQYYEEEERQRGNFPDRFSGHQFPNYSSELNVNALLLGDSALYLCASSFGLRKIYGYTFGSGTRLTVV.

This sequence joins TRBV18 and TRBJ2-5; D might be TRBD1 (6 bases). The V end lost 3 bases, the J end lost 1 base, and 15 bases lay between the germline ends. Germline V lookup: CDR1 KGHSH, CDR2 LQKENI. The CDR3 length is 16 residues. The chain's CDR3 is CASSPGNRALQETQYF. The DNA for the CDR3 is TGTGCCAGCTCACCGGGGAACAGGGCACTCCAAGAGACCCAGTACTTC.

In regard to this clone: The germline gene is not matched at one end of the junction; a read error may be the cause. The chain links TRBV11-1 to TRBJ1-1; D gene ambiguous. The germline CDR1 and CDR2 sequences are SGHAT and FQDESV (reference sequence). The CDR3 covers 14 residues. The CDR3 spells CASSSGTGNAEAFF. The CDR3 DNA is TGTGCCAGCAGCTCCGGTACGGGGAACGCTGAAGCTTTCTTT.

The rearrangement uses TRBV5-1 and TRBJ1-1, with a possible D match to TRBD1 (5 bases). The V end lost 7 bases, the J end lost 1 base, and 11 bases lay between the germline ends. In germline, CDR1 is SGHRS, CDR2 YFSETQ. This CDR3 has 13 amino acids. Written as DNA, the CDR3 is TGCGCCAGCGTACAGGACCAGAACACTGAAGCTTTCTTT. Translating gives CASVQDQNTEAFF.

This chain links TRBV12-5 with TRBJ1-1; 7 nucleotides line up with TRBD1. V trimming: 6 bases; J trimming: 6 bases; junction bases outside the gene matches: 10. Germline lookup yields CDR1 LGHNT and CDR2 FRNRAP. The CDR3 is made up of 14 amino acids. The CDR3 sequence is CASGLDRAVPEAFF. CDR3 nucleotide sequence: TGTGCTAGTGGCCTCGACAGGGCCGTACCTGAAGCTTTCTTT.

The CDR3 DNA sequence: TGTGCCAGCAGCTACGCCCCGACAGGTGGTGAAAAACTGTTTTTT. It codes for CASSYAPTGGEKLFF. J is TRBJ1-4 and V is TRBV6-5, with a weak D call TRBD1 (6 bases). Between the trimmed V and J ends, which lost 6 bases and 7 bases, there was a span of 18 bases. This CDR3 contains 15 residues. The germline CDR1 and CDR2 sequences are MNHEY and SVGAGI.

The chain recombines TRBV6-5 with TRBJ2-5, with TRBD1 matching 10 bases. The V gene end was trimmed by 2 bases and the J gene end by 4 bases; junction bases not matched to a gene: 4. The CDR3 contains 15 residues. Looked up from germline, CDR1 is MNHEY and CDR2 is SVGAGI. The CDR3 nucleotides read TGTGCCAGCAGTTACGGGACAGGGGTTTTAGAGACCCAGTACTTC. Its translation is CASSYGTGVLETQYF.